The table lists the clone carrying this T cell receptor beta chain with a count of one. This record comes from a study of neoadjuvant anti-PD-1 for oral cavity cancer. Study summary: Before surgery, most patients got three to four biweekly 3 mg/kg nivolumab doses. Around day 43, patients without progression received a fourth nivolumab dose before surgery.

Blood libraries mostly used roughly 500 ng genomic DNA, six replicates each. TCRdb's copy holds only in-frame clones and misses some; the assay was immunoSEQ multiplex PCR. This table has more than 25,000 clones, just under 80% appearing once. Time point meaning: after neoadjuvant nivolumab, at surgical resection. Patients were newly diagnosed with stage II-IVA oral cavity squamous cell carcinoma without prior systemic or radiation treatment. CDR3 length equals 14 residues. Trimming pared 2 bases from V and 3 bases from J, leaving 12 bases between. In germline, CDR1 is GTSNPN, CDR2 SVGIG (reference sequence).

The sample consisted of PBMCs, taken after nivolumab (anti-PD-1) treatment. This sequence joins TRBV30 and TRBJ2-3, with D perhaps assigned TRBD1 or TRBD2 (5 bases each). The clonotype originates from a person aged 35 to 85 with oral cavity squamous cell carcinoma. CDR3 sequence (DNA): TGTGCCTGGAGTCAGGGACCCGGGACAGATACGCAGTATTTT. Residues: CAWSQGPGTDTQYF.